A selection of T cell receptor beta chains follows, all from one sample in a study of cytomegalovirus exposure and HLA in healthy donors. Measured with immunoSEQ multiplex PCR; TCRdb has only the in-frame clones, and not every one. The data show about 73,000 clones, with roughly 95% seen just once and approximately 3.4% held by the top ten. Material for sequencing was PBMCs. Receptors were obtained from a man aged 18 to 30 in good health and CMV-seronegative. Each CDR3 is given with its conserved first and last residue. D genes are given only for firm matches. A clone size is listed for some rows: how often the clone was seen (once, few, many), or a class if it is expanded.

CDR3 protein,CDR3 DNA,V gene,J gene,clone size,D gene
CASTPGGTGGRLTEAFF,TGTGCCAGCACCCCTGGGGGGACAGGGGGCCGACTCACTGAAGCTTTCTTT,TRBV28,TRBJ1-1,.,TRBD1
CASGVGQGGEKLFF,TGTGCCAGTGGCGTAGGACAGGGGGGTGAAAAACTGTTTTTT,TRBV19,TRBJ1-4,once,TRBD1
CAWKLDRGNSPLHF,TGTGCCTGGAAACTTGACAGGGGGAACTCACCCCTCCACTTT,TRBV30,TRBJ1-6,.,TRBD1
CAWSPPAGTFSGNTIYF,TGTGCCTGGAGTCCCCCTGCGGGGACTTTCTCTGGAAACACCATATATTTT,TRBV30,TRBJ1-3,once,.
CASSQIAPPDTQYF,TGCGCCAGCAGTCAAATCGCGCCCCCAGATACGCAGTATTTT,TRBV5-1,TRBJ2-3,.,.
CASSNPGQLNSPLHF,TGTGCCAGCAGCAACCCGGGACAGCTTAATTCACCCCTCCACTTT,TRBV9,TRBJ1-6,.,TRBD1
CASSSDLNYEQYF,TGTGCCAGCAGTTCGGACTTGAATTACGAGCAGTACTTC,TRBV6-6,TRBJ2-7,.,.
CASSATSGAFQETQYF,TGTGCCAGCAGCGCCACGAGCGGTGCCTTCCAAGAGACCCAGTACTTC,TRBV6-6,TRBJ2-5,.,.
CASSWDSGGGSYNEQFF,TGCGCCAGCAGCTGGGACTCTGGCGGGGGATCCTACAATGAGCAGTTCTTC,TRBV5-1,TRBJ2-1,.,TRBD2
CASSPSGQGIAEAFF,TGTGCCAGCAGTCCCAGCGGACAGGGGATCGCTGAAGCTTTCTTT,TRBV28,TRBJ1-1,.,TRBD1
CASSHLDRGLGNQPQHF,TGTGCCAGCAGTCACCTCGACAGGGGGCTGGGCAATCAGCCCCAGCATTTT,TRBV28,TRBJ1-5,.,TRBD1
CASSSRGFSNQPQHF,TGTGCCAGTAGTTCGAGGGGGTTTAGCAATCAGCCCCAGCATTTT,TRBV19,TRBJ1-5,.,.
CASSTGAGKLFF,TGTGCCAGTAGTACAGGGGCGGGAAAACTGTTTTTT,TRBV19,TRBJ1-4,.,.
CASSLSGGVGETQYF,TGTGCCAGCAGTTTAAGTGGAGGGGTTGGGGAGACCCAGTACTTC,TRBV28,TRBJ2-5,.,.
CASSLGSDRDYEQYF,TGTGCCAGCAGCTTGGGATCGGACAGAGACTACGAGCAGTACTTC,TRBV5-4,TRBJ2-7,once,.
CASSLSRESQPQHF,TGTGCCAGCTCATTAAGCAGGGAAAGTCAGCCCCAGCATTTT,TRBV18,TRBJ1-5,.,.
CASSPRNTGELFF,TGCGCCAGCAGCCCCCGTAACACCGGGGAGCTGTTTTTT,TRBV5-1,TRBJ2-2,.,.
CASSPWEEGRNYGYTF,TGTGCCAGCTCACCATGGGAGGAGGGGCGAAACTATGGCTACACCTTC,TRBV18,TRBJ1-2,.,.
CSAGQGSGNTIYF,TGCAGCGCGGGACAGGGCTCTGGAAACACCATATATTTT,TRBV29-1,TRBJ1-3,.,TRBD1
CASSQVGETPNYGYTF,TGCGCCAGCAGCCAAGTGGGAGAGACACCCAACTATGGCTACACCTTC,TRBV4-3,TRBJ1-2,.,.
CASSGGVAGAREKLFF,TGTGCCAGCAGCGGAGGGGTAGCAGGGGCTAGAGAAAAACTGTTTTTT,TRBV9,TRBJ1-4,.,.
CASSLRGSGYGYTF,TGTGCCAGCAGCTTGAGGGGTTCGGGCTATGGCTACACCTTC,TRBV5-4,TRBJ1-2,.,.
CASSLAGTPYPYGYTF,TGTGCCAGCAGTTTAGCCGGGACTCCATACCCCTATGGCTACACCTTC,TRBV28,TRBJ1-2,.,.
CATNRVRAPQHF,TGTGCCACAAACAGGGTGCGAGCCCCGCAGCATTTT,TRBV15,TRBJ1-5,.,.
CASSRTGTGGSDTQYF,TGCGCCAGCAGCCGAACCGGGACAGGGGGCTCGGATACGCAGTATTTT,TRBV5-1,TRBJ2-3,.,TRBD1
CASRYQQGAGSPLHF,TGTGCCAGCAGGTATCAACAGGGGGCCGGTTCACCCCTCCACTTT,TRBV6-6,TRBJ1-6,.,TRBD1
CASSLSTVLENTEAFF,TGTGCCAGCAGTTTATCCACAGTGTTGGAGAACACTGAAGCTTTCTTT,TRBV27,TRBJ1-1,.,.
CASSYRGGKYEQYF,TGTGCCAGCAGTTACAGGGGAGGTAAATACGAGCAGTACTTC,TRBV27,TRBJ2-7,.,.
CASSLTGLTYNEQFF,TGTGCCAGCAGCTTAACGGGGCTCACCTACAATGAGCAGTTCTTC,TRBV7-3,TRBJ2-1,once,.
CATRVDSSYEQYF,TGTGCCACTAGGGTGGACAGCTCCTACGAGCAGTACTTC,TRBV25-1,TRBJ2-7,.,.
CASSQDIADGYTF,TGCGCCAGCAGCCAAGATATCGCGGATGGCTACACCTTC,TRBV4-1,TRBJ1-2,once,.
CASSDWGLSNQPQHF,TGTGCCAGCAGTGACTGGGGCTTAAGCAATCAGCCCCAGCATTTT,TRBV6-1,TRBJ1-5,.,.